This record concerns one T cell receptor (beta chain) sequence. This clone showed up just a few times. There is no known antigen for this receptor. Base-call qualities are not available, and no considerably larger clone is one nucleotide away. Other DNA sequences in the same sample also yield this CDR3. TCRbeta CDR3 regions were sequenced with the immunoSEQ Assay. After extraction, genomic DNA underwent amplification by bias-controlled multiplex PCR, followed by high-throughput sequencing. As for the authors' bioinformatics: To quantify the absolute abundance of every unique TCRbeta CDR3 region, sequences were collapsed and filtered. Usable DNA was measured by amplifying reference genes present in all nucleated cells, and TCRbeta template counts were normalized to that usable DNA to estimate T cell fraction. Repertoire TCRs were annotated as SARS-CoV-2-specific by exact matching of V gene, CDR3 amino acid sequence and J gene to a known reactive TCR set. MIRA supplied the reference SARS-CoV-2 TCR set, which was filtered for enrichment in COVID-19-positive ImmuneCODE repertoires so that public or cross-reactive TCRs were removed. Based on the MIRA antigens, annotated TCRs were further analysed at the level of specific ORF or position within ORF. Breadth was defined as the number of annotated unique rearrangements divided by the total number of unique productive rearrangements, and depth was defined as the summed frequency of the annotated unique rearrangements. Two-sided Wilcoxon rank-sum tests were applied when comparing TCR breadth between groups. Sourced from immuneACCESS, this table was stored by TCRdb with only in-frame sequences that have V and J called. A share of the clones is absent; for the studies checked, an unresolved V gene accounts for under half, and the remainder has no known explanation. Clonal size and the V and J genes are those of that table, whereas D and trimming came from the DNA. The sample table shows 430,000 or so clones, and roughly 87% are seen once. About 2.7% of the sample belongs to the ten largest clones.

This specimen's treatment or condition label, per the study, means: about 20 received Ad26.COV2.S at low or high dose, single or two shots; 5 received placebo; per-sample allocation not given. For vaccine and placebo recipients, the sequenced repertoires came from samples collected on day 63 after the first injection. In Cohort 1b, about 27 adults aged 18-55 years were enrolled at a single site in Boston, USA, between 29 July and 7 August 2020. As a vaccine, Ad26.COV2.S was a replication-incompetent adenovirus type 26 vector that expressed a prefusion-stabilized SARS-CoV-2 spike protein derived from the original Wuhan strain. V was cut back by 3 bases and J by 1 base, leaving a gap of 4 bases between them. The germline V gene supplies CDR1 KGHSH and CDR2 LQKENI. The CDR3 numbers 13 residues from cysteine through phenylalanine. Only CDR3 DNA remains: 39 bases, in frame from the first base. The sample originates from a study of Ad26.COV2.S vaccination and SARS-CoV-2 variants (TCRdb year 2021). Turning to the overall study: Donors in the vaccine arm were drawn from COV1001, a multicentre, randomized, double-blind, placebo-controlled phase I-IIa trial testing Ad26.COV2.S in healthy adults. TCRbeta repertoire sequencing was used to assess the specificity and breadth of SARS-CoV-2-reactive T cell receptors after Ad26.COV2.S vaccination. Ad26.COV2.S was administered intramuscularly at 5 x 10^10 or 1 x 10^11 viral particles, either as a single shot or as two shots given 56 days apart. Investigators remained blinded to trial group allocation during experiments and outcome assessment. Trial participants were randomized into five groups of five: low-dose or high-dose Ad26.COV2.S given once or twice, or placebo on both occasions. The TCR-sequenced set comprised around 30 samples: some 20 Ad26.COV2.S vaccine recipients, 5 placebo recipients and 8 SARS-CoV-2 convalescent individuals.

What the study reported, not specific to this receptor: The authors noted that total T cell responses may have been underestimated by the TCR breadth and depth analyses. Comparing responses between vaccine doses or regimens was not something the study was powered to do. Spike-specific TCR breadth was higher in Ad26.COV2.S recipients than in placebo recipients (P = 0.0014). Comparable non-spike TCR breadth was observed between vaccine and placebo recipients, consistent with only spike being contained in the vaccine. Substantial breadth of spike-specific CD8+ and CD4+ T cell responses was reported after vaccination.

The V and J genes are TRBV18 and TRBJ1-5; the D gene assignment is ambiguous. Sequenced here: peripheral blood, sampled in a trial of Ad26.COV2.S vaccine versus placebo. The source of this sequence is a person aged 18 to 59 who received the Ad26.COV2.S COVID-19 vaccine or a placebo. In nucleotide form, the sequence is TGTGCCAGCTCACCCGGGAGCAATCAGCCCCAGCATTTT. It translates as CASSPGSNQPQHF.